The 32 T cell receptor beta chains in this list originate from one sample, sequenced in a study of cytomegalovirus exposure and HLA in healthy donors. Method: immunoSEQ multiplex PCR; TCRdb's copy keeps in-frame clones and lacks some. The sample comprises roughly 56,000 clones, around 90% of which are singletons, and 2.2% rests with the top ten. The sample taken for sequencing was PBMCs. Receptors were obtained from a young woman in good health and CMV-seronegative.

J is TRBJ1-4 and V is TRBV7-9; 8 nucleotides line up with TRBD1. V lost 4 bases to trimming and J lost 10 bases; unmatched junction nucleotides: 11. The CDR3 spans 15 residues. Germline-derived CDR1 and CDR2 are SEHNR and FQNEAQ (reference sequence). This CDR3 reads CASSSMDRARGKLFF. The CDR3 nucleotides are TGTGCCAGCAGCTCAATGGACAGGGCGAGGGGAAAACTGTTTTTT.

The chain has TRBV5-5 and TRBJ1-1; the match to TRBD1 covers 7 bases. CDR1 is SGHKS, CDR2 YYEKEE, per germline (reference sequence). V lost 7 bases and J lost 2; bases outside the gene matches: 8. The CDR3 sequence is 14 residues long. CDR3 residues: CASGQGGVNTEAFF. The DNA for the CDR3 is TGTGCCAGCGGTCAAGGGGGCGTAAACACTGAAGCTTTCTTT.

The chain employs TRBV28 and TRBJ1-1; possible D gene TRBD1, 5 bases. The ends were cut back, 7 bases at V and 5 bases at J, with 11 bases in the middle. Germline loops: CDR1 MDHEN, CDR2 SYDVKM. The CDR3 consists of 12 residues. CDR3 coding DNA: TGTGCCAGCACCCTCGGGGGAACTGAAGCTTTCTTT. Protein: CASTLGGTEAFF.

V gene TRBV28 combines with J gene TRBJ1-2; 7 nucleotides line up with TRBD1. The V and J ends lost 6 bases and 6 bases, in that order; junction bases with no gene match: 7. From germline, CDR1 is MDHEN and CDR2 SYDVKM. This CDR3 region has 13 residues. CDR3 coding DNA: TGTGCCAGCAGGCCCACAGGGGCGGATGGCTACACCTTC. Amino acid sequence: CASRPTGADGYTF.

J is TRBJ2-5 and V is TRBV19, with D tentatively TRBD2 (6 bases). The ends were cut back, 4 bases at V and 5 bases at J, with 14 bases in the middle. The CDR3 sequence is 14 residues long. In germline, CDR1 is LNHDA, CDR2 SQIVND (reference sequence). This CDR3 reads CASSTWREEETQYF. DNA of the CDR3: TGTGCCAGTAGTACGTGGAGGGAGGAGGAGACCCAGTACTTC.

The genes are TRBV12-5 and TRBJ2-2; 10 bases agree with TRBD2. This CDR3 has 17 amino acids. Germline-derived CDR1 and CDR2 are LGHNT and FRNRAP. Losses at the gene ends were 4 bases for V and 5 bases for J; bases not matched to a gene: 10. The CDR3, as DNA: TGTGCTAGTGGTTCCTATCCTAGCGGGAGTGGTACCGGGGAGCTGTTTTTT. It yields the protein CASGSYPSGSGTGELFF.

This rearrangement joins TRBV2 to TRBJ2-1, with a tentative D call TRBD2 (6 bases). This CDR3 region has 14 residues. The germline V gene encodes CDR1 SNHLY and CDR2 FYNNEI. V was cut by 2 bases and J by 4 bases, with 9 bases left in between. CDR3 sequence: CASSERRGYNEQFF. The CDR3 bases are TGTGCCAGCAGTGAACGGCGGGGTTACAATGAGCAGTTCTTC.

The chain employs TRBV30 and TRBJ1-1; TRBD1 is a possible D gene (6 bases). V lost 4 bases and J lost 5, with 11 bases in between. This CDR3 spans 12 amino acids. The germline gives CDR1 GTSNPN, CDR2 SVGIG (reference sequence). DNA for the CDR3: TGTGCCTGGAACAGGGCCCAGACTGAAGCTTTCTTT. It encodes CAWNRAQTEAFF.

The chain is built from TRBV29-1 and TRBJ2-2; TRBD2 matches at 7 bases. The length of the CDR3 is 14 residues. Germline V gene data show CDR1 as SQVTM and CDR2 as ANQGSEA. V gave up 4 bases and J gave up 1 base; unmatched junction bases: 3. Here the CDR3 reads CSVVERENTGELFF. Here the CDR3 DNA reads TGCAGCGTTGTGGAGCGGGAGAACACCGGGGAGCTGTTTTTT.

V usage is TRBV7-2 and J usage is TRBJ1-3; D is ambiguous. V lost 1 base, J lost 2 bases, and 12 bases lay in between. This CDR3 has 16 amino acids. Germline lookup yields CDR1 SGHTA and CDR2 FQGNSA. CDR3 amino acids: CASSLGPGRAGNTIYF. In DNA, the CDR3 is TGTGCCAGCAGCTTAGGACCGGGAAGGGCTGGAAACACCATATATTTT.

This sequence joins TRBV18 and TRBJ2-3, with TRBD2 matching 9 bases. Germline trimming cut 4 bases from V and 2 bases from J; bases unmatched to any gene: 4. In germline, CDR1 is KGHSH, CDR2 LQKENI. CDR3 length: 15 amino acids. The CDR3 spells CASSLAGALTDTQYF. CDR3 nucleotides: TGTGCCAGCTCACTAGCGGGAGCCCTCACAGATACGCAGTATTTT.

This rearrangement joins TRBV29-1 to TRBJ2-7; 11 bases are shared with TRBD2. The CDR3 covers 15 residues. Germline V lookup: CDR1 SQVTM, CDR2 ANQGSEA. V shed 1 base, J shed 3 bases, and the junction held 5 bases outside the gene matches. The chain's CDR3 is CSVEGLAGGVYEQYF. The CDR3 nucleotides are TGCAGCGTTGAAGGCCTAGCGGGAGGAGTCTACGAGCAGTACTTC.

The chain combines TRBV6-5 with TRBJ2-2; D is undetermined. The CDR3 is made up of 16 amino acids. CDR1 is MNHEY, CDR2 SVGAGI, per germline. V lost 0 bases, J lost 6 bases, and 14 bases lay in between. This CDR3 reads CASSYSRGSSSGELFF. CDR3 DNA: TGTGCCAGCAGTTACTCGCGCGGATCCTCTTCCGGGGAGCTGTTTTTT.

V and J are TRBV15 and TRBJ1-2, with D possibly TRBD1 on 6 matching bases. The CDR3 runs to 16 residues. Germline V gives CDR1 LNHNV, CDR2 YYDKDF (reference sequence). The germline V and J ends were trimmed by 0 bases and 3 bases, with 14 bases remaining between them. Written as DNA, the CDR3 is TGTGCCACCAGCAGAGAAAAAGCAGGGGCGCACTATGGCTACACCTTC. It codes for CATSREKAGAHYGYTF. The whole variable domain, remainder taken from reference TRBV15 and TRBJ1-2, is DAMVIQNPRYQVTQFGKPVTLSCSQTLNHNVMYWYQQKSSQAPKLLFHYYDKDFNNEADTPDNFQSRRPNTSFCFLDIRSPGLGDTAMYLCATSREKAGAHYGYTFGSGTRLTVV.

The rearrangement uses TRBV13 and TRBJ2-1, with 8 positions matching TRBD2. This CDR3 comprises 15 residues. The germline V gene encodes CDR1 PRHDT and CDR2 FYEKMQ (reference sequence). The V and J ends lost 2 bases and 8 bases, in that order; junction bases with no gene match: 8. In DNA form, the CDR3 reads TGTGCCAGCAGCTTAACGGGAGGGGAGGTCTATGAGCAGTTCTTC. This codes for CASSLTGGEVYEQFF.

The rearrangement joins TRBV19 to TRBJ2-5, with TRBD2 matching 7 bases. The length of the CDR3 is 14 residues. CDR1 is LNHDA, CDR2 SQIVND, per germline (reference sequence). Losses at the gene ends were 5 bases for V and 7 bases for J; bases not matched to a gene: 10. CDR3 nucleotide sequence: TGTGCCAGTAGTCCTAGTCTGGCTAGCGGGACCCAGTACTTC. Its protein is CASSPSLASGTQYF.

The V gene is TRBV7-8, the J gene TRBJ2-2; TRBD2 matches at 11 bases. With V trimmed by 5 bases and J by 3 bases, 5 bases remained unmatched. Germline assignment: CDR1 SGHVS and CDR2 FQNEAQ. The CDR3 is made up of 16 amino acids. The CDR3: CASSPYSGRDTGELFF. Written as DNA, the CDR3 is TGTGCCAGCAGCCCCTATAGCGGGAGGGACACCGGGGAGCTGTTTTTT.

This chain joins TRBV27 and TRBJ2-7, with D unresolved. The CDR3 totals 13 residues. V was shortened by 2 bases and J by 4 bases, with 9 bases between the two germline ends. The germline V gene encodes CDR1 MNHEY and CDR2 SMNVEV (reference sequence). The CDR3 DNA reads as TGTGCCAGCAGTTTAAAAGCAGGATACGAGCAGTACTTC. Protein: CASSLKAGYEQYF.

The rearrangement uses TRBV7-3 and TRBJ2-1; 10 bases fit TRBD2. With V trimmed by 5 bases and J by 9 bases, 7 bases remained unmatched. This CDR3 region has 14 residues. CDR1 SGHTA and CDR2 FQGTGA come from the germline V gene. The CDR3: CASSPRASGSEQFF. The CDR3 DNA is TGTGCCAGCAGCCCGCGGGCTAGCGGGAGTGAGCAGTTCTTC. The variable domain in full, completed from reference TRBV7-3 and TRBJ2-1, reads GAGVSQTPSNKVTEKGKYVELRCDPISGHTALYWYRQSLGQGPEFLIYFQGTGAADDSGLPNDRFFAVRPEGSVSTLKIQRTERGDSAVYLCASSPRASGSEQFFGPGTRLTVL.

J is TRBJ2-7 and V is TRBV19; the D is unclear. Per the germline V gene, CDR1 is LNHDA and CDR2 is SQIVND (reference sequence). The CDR3 length is 13 residues. The V end lost 4 bases, the J end lost 2 bases, and 9 bases lay between the germline ends. CDR3 amino acids: CASSSGITYEQYF. The CDR3 DNA is TGTGCCAGTAGTAGCGGTATTACCTACGAGCAGTACTTC.

The chain couples TRBV27 to TRBJ2-7; 11 bases line up with TRBD2. Trimming took 6 bases from V and 4 from J; bases not matched to a gene: 11. Germline CDR1 reads MNHEY; CDR2 reads SMNVEV (reference sequence). This CDR3 has 16 residues. CDR3 residues: CASRGVAGGREYEQYF. DNA for the CDR3: TGTGCCAGCAGGGGGGTAGCGGGAGGGCGGGAGTACGAGCAGTACTTC.

This clone has more than one count but fewer than ten. V gene TRBV5-1 combines with J gene TRBJ1-2; D is unresolved. The CDR3 is 14 amino acids. V was clipped by 2 bases and J by 2 bases, with 10 bases between them. Germline CDR1 and CDR2: SGHRS and YFSETQ. The CDR3: CASSFEVPNYGYTF. The CDR3 DNA reads as TGCGCCAGCAGCTTCGAGGTTCCAAACTATGGCTACACCTTC.

This chain links TRBV27 with TRBJ2-2; TRBD1 matches 7 bases. The germline V gene encodes CDR1 MNHEY and CDR2 SMNVEV (reference sequence). The CDR3 length is 16 residues. Trimming removed 3 bases from V and 8 bases from J; junction bases left unmatched: 12. CDR3 sequence: CASSFSETGSRGELFF. The CDR3, as DNA: TGTGCCAGCAGTTTTAGTGAGACAGGGAGTAGGGGGGAGCTGTTTTTT.

V is TRBV18 and J is TRBJ1-1; D perhaps matches TRBD1 (6 bases). The CDR3 runs to 16 residues. Germline loops: CDR1 KGHSH, CDR2 LQKENI. Trimming removed 3 bases at V and 0 bases at J, with 14 bases between. The CDR3 protein is CASSPLLTGVNTEAFF. CDR3 nucleotides: TGTGCCAGCTCACCCCTCCTGACAGGAGTGAACACTGAAGCTTTCTTT.

The CDR3 DNA reads TGTGCCAGCAGAATAAATAGCGGGGCGCCGAACACTGAAGCTTTCTTT. Translated: CASRINSGAPNTEAFF. The chain couples TRBV7-3 to TRBJ1-1, with a possible D match to TRBD1 (5 bases). CDR1 is SGHTA, CDR2 FQGTGA, per germline. This CDR3 comprises 16 residues. The ends were cut back, 6 bases at V and 1 base at J, with 18 bases in the middle.

The chain has TRBV29-1 and TRBJ2-7, with TRBD2 as a possible D gene (6 bases). CDR1 and CDR2 from the germline V gene are SQVTM and ANQGSEA. Deletions cut 5 bases from V and 4 bases from J, with 15 bases between. The CDR3 is made up of 13 amino acids. The CDR3 reads CSVRREIPYEQYF. In DNA, the CDR3 is TGCAGCGTTAGGAGGGAAATACCGTACGAGCAGTACTTC.

The chain has TRBV2 and TRBJ1-1; no clear D gene. The CDR3 is 13 residues long. Trimming removed 7 bases from V and 0 bases from J, with 9 bases in between. Germline lookup yields CDR1 SNHLY and CDR2 FYNNEI. In nucleotides, the CDR3 is TGTGCCAGCATTGGGCAGATGAACACTGAAGCTTTCTTT. This codes for CASIGQMNTEAFF.

The chain combines TRBV9 with TRBJ2-5; D gene uncertain. The germline V gene has CDR1 SGDLS and CDR2 YYNGEE. The CDR3 is made up of 15 amino acids. V shed 0 bases and J shed 5 bases, with 14 bases lying between them. CDR3 sequence reads: CASSVELYGMETQYF. CDR3 coding DNA: TGTGCCAGCAGCGTAGAACTCTATGGTATGGAGACCCAGTACTTC. Together with reference TRBV9 and TRBJ2-5, the CDR3 gives the full variable domain: DSGVTQTPKHLITATGQRVTLRCSPRSGDLSVYWYQQSLDQGLQFLIQYYNGEERAKGNILERFSAQQFPDLHSELNLSSLELGDSALYFCASSVELYGMETQYFGPGTRLLVL.

The rearrangement links TRBV5-4 to TRBJ2-7; TRBD2 matches 14 bases. This CDR3 has 18 residues. V was clipped by 4 bases and J by 6 bases; unmatched bases: 15. Germline V gene data show CDR1 as SGHNT and CDR2 as YYREEE (reference sequence). This chain's CDR3 is CASSTGLAGGQILGEQYF. In nucleotides, the CDR3 is TGTGCCAGCAGCACAGGACTAGCGGGAGGCCAGATTCTGGGCGAGCAGTACTTC.

The chain is built from TRBV30 and TRBJ2-7; D gene uncertain. The V end lost 5 bases, the J end lost 5 bases, and 19 bases lay between the germline ends. CDR1 is GTSNPN and CDR2 is SVGIG in the germline V gene (reference sequence). This CDR3 has 14 residues. Here the CDR3 DNA reads TGTGCCTGGGGTGGCGCGATAGCTGGCCACGAGCAGTACTTC. Amino acid sequence: CAWGGAIAGHEQYF.

The chain joins TRBV4-1 to TRBJ2-5; 9 nucleotides match TRBD1. The CDR3 extends over 14 amino acids. The V gene end was trimmed by 5 bases and the J gene end by 4 bases; junction bases not matched to a gene: 5. Germline V gene data show CDR1 as MGHRA and CDR2 as YSYEKL. The CDR3 DNA follows: TGCGCCAGCAGCAAATCGACAGGGGGAGAGACCCAGTACTTC. Its translation is CASSKSTGGETQYF.

The gene calls are TRBV7-2 and TRBJ2-5; 7 bases line up with TRBD2. The CDR3 contains 15 residues. The germline CDR1 and CDR2 sequences are SGHTA and FQGNSA. The V and J ends lost 5 bases and 5 bases, in that order; junction bases with no gene match: 11. The CDR3 spells CASSPRGSPGETQYF. In DNA, the CDR3 is TGTGCCAGCAGCCCGCGGGGGTCCCCCGGGGAGACCCAGTACTTC.